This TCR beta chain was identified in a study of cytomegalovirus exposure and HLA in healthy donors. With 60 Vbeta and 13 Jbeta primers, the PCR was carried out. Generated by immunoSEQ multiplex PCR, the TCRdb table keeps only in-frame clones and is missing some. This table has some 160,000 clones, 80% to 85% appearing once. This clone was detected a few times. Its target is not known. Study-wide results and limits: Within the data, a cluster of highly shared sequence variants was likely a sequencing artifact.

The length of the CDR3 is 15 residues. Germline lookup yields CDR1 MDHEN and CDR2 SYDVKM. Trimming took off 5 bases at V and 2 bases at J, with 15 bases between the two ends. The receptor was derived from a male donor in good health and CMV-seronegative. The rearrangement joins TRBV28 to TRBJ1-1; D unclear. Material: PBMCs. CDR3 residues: CASSPPGRFNTEAFF. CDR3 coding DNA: TGTGCCAGCAGTCCCCCTGGGCGCTTTAACACTGAAGCTTTCTTT.